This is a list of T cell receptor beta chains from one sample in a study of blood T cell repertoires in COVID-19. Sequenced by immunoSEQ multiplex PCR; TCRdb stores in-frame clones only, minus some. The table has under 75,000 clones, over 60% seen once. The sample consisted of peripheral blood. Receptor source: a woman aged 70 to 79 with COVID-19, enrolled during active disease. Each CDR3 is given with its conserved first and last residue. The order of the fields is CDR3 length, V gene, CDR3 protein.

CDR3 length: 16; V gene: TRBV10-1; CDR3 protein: CASTPASSSYNSPLHF
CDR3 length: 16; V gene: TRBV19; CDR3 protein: CASSMKSGKTGNTIYF
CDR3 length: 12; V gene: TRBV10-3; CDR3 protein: CATGTGLSEAFF
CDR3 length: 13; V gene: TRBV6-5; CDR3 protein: CASSPTQTGELFF
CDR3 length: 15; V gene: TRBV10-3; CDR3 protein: CAISGQQGTNTEAFF
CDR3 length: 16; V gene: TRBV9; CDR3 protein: CASSQPQGISTDTQYF
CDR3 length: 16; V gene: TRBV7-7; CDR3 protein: CASSSGTRGLGETQYF
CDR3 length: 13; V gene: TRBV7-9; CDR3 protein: CASENPVGYGYTF
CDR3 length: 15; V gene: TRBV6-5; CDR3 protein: CASGKEGRKDTEAFF
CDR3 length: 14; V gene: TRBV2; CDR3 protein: CASKPGLGYNEQFF
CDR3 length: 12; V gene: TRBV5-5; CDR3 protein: CASSLAGDGYTF
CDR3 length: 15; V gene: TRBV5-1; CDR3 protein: CASSFYGTLGNTIYF
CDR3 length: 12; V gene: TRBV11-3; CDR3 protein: CASSLEPGYGFF
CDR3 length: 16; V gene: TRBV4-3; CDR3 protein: CASSQDQRGGRETQYF
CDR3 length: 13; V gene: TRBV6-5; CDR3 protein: CASSQDFSDTQYF